This T cell receptor (beta chain) was observed in a study of kidney transplant recipient with SARS-CoV-2 infection. This clonotype was observed a handful of times. The CDR3 spans 15 residues. Germline V gives CDR1 MGHRA, CDR2 YSYEKL. Trimming left V 3 bases short and J 5 bases short, with 13 bases between. From the reads, TCRdb called clonotypes with MiXCR, one entry per CDR3 protein. Counted here are 200,000 to 300,000 distinct CDR3 sequences, about 30% occurring once; the ten biggest clones make up under 7.5%. The chain recombines TRBV4-1 with TRBJ1-4; no firm D call. The clonotype was recovered from a young adult male patient who had COVID-19 and was a kidney transplant recipient. Some T cells could come from the graft donor. Sequences were derived from a blood sample, sampled at baseline and on roughly day 110 from a kidney transplant recipient. CDR3: CASSHERATNEKLFF. CDR3 sequence (DNA): TGCGCCAGCAGCCATGAAAGGGCTACCAATGAAAAACTGTTTTTT.